This T cell receptor delta chain appears in the sequencing data of a study of gamma-delta chains in newborns, infants, children. Background on the study: Microbial exposure reportedly drives polyclonal innate γδ T cell expansion after birth.

This CDR3 spans 12 amino acids. From germline, CDR1 is GEAIGNYY and CDR2 EKD. This clone occurred a few times. One junction end does not reproduce the germline sequence, and a read error may be involved. Other DNA sequences of this sample code for an identical CDR3. TCRdb re-called clones from the reads via CATT. In the table there are about 5,200 delta-chain clones, less than 4% of which are singletons. The V call is TRDV2, the J call TRDJ1, with 7 bases lining up with TRDD3. The clonotype comes from a child who was a newborn, infant or young child, either healthy, febrile or measles-vaccinated (not recorded which). Material for sequencing was blood. CDR3 sequence: CAFVLLGDKLIF. In DNA form, the CDR3 reads TGCGCCTTCGTTCTACTGGGGGATAAACTCATCTTT.